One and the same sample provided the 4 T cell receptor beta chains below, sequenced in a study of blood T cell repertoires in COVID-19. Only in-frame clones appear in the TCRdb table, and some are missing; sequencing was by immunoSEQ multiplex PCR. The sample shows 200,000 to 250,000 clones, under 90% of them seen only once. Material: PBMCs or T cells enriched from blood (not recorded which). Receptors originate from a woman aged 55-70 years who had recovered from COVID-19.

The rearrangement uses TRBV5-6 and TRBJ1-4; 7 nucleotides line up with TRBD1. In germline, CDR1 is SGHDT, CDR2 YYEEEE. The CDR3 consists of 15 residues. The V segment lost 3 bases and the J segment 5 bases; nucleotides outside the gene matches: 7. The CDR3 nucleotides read TGTGCCAGCAGCTCTCCGGGACAGTCCAATGAAAAACTGTTTTTT. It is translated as CASSSPGQSNEKLFF.

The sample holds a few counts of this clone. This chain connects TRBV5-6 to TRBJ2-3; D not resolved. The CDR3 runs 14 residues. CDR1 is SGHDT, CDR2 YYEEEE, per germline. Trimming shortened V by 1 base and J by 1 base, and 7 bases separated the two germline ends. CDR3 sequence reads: CASSLTEGTDTQYF. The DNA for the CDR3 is TGTGCCAGCAGCTTGACCGAGGGCACAGATACGCAGTATTTT.

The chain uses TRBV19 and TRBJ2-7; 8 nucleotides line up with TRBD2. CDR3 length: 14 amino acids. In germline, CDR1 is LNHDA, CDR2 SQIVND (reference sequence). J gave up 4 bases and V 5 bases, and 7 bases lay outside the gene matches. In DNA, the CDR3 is TGTGCCAGTAGTGGTAAGGGACTAGGTTACGAGCAGTACTTC. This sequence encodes CASSGKGLGYEQYF.

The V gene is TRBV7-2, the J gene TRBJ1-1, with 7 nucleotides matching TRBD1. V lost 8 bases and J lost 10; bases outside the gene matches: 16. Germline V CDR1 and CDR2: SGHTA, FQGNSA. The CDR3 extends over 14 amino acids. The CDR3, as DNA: TGTGCCAGCGGAATCAAAGGGCAGGGGGTATTAGCTTTCTTT. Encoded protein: CASGIKGQGVLAFF.